This T cell receptor (beta chain) comes out of a study of blood T cell repertoires in COVID-19. Overall study: Samples representing acute and convalescent COVID-19 were sourced from the United States, Italy and Spain.

TCRdb's copy holds only in-frame clones and misses some; the assay was immunoSEQ multiplex PCR. The sample records 150,000 to 200,000 clones, around 87% being singletons. CDR3 length equals 13 residues. The germline gives CDR1 SNHLY, CDR2 FYNNEI. Trimming took 7 bases from V and 10 from J, leaving 14 bases between them. This sequence joins TRBV2 and TRBJ2-6, with D tentatively TRBD1 (5 bases). Sequencing input: peripheral blood. The TCR was taken from a man between 18 and 35 years old with acute or convalescent COVID-19. This CDR3 is CASNPGHVNVLTF. CDR3 nucleotides: TGTGCCAGCAATCCAGGGCATGTAAACGTCCTGACTTTC.